This is a list of T cell receptor beta chains from one sample in a study of long-term antiretroviral therapy in people with HIV. The data were produced by immunoSEQ multiplex PCR, yet TCRdb's version contains in-frame clones alone and is incomplete. The sample has 9,500 to 15,000 clones, 82% seen once. Source: unsorted PBMCs, taken roughly 8 years after starting antiretroviral therapy. These receptors all stem from a man aged 50-59 years with HIV. The CDR3 runs from the conserved cysteine through the conserved F or W. Each record gives: clone size, D gene, V gene, J gene, CDR3 protein, CDR3 DNA. D genes are given only for firm matches. Clone size is stated in some rows and not others, as once, few, many or a class when expanded.

clone_size: .; d_call: TRBD1; v_call: TRBV15; j_call: TRBJ2-2; cdr3_aa: CATSRDGWDRMNTGELFF; cdr3_nt: TGTGCCACCAGCAGAGATGGGTGGGACAGGATGAACACCGGGGAGCTGTTTTTT
clone_size: .; d_call: TRBD1; v_call: TRBV5-1; j_call: TRBJ1-2; cdr3_aa: CASSLESGGLIYGYTF; cdr3_nt: TGCGCCAGCAGCTTGGAGTCAGGGGGATTAATCTATGGCTACACCTTC
clone_size: .; d_call: .; v_call: TRBV2; j_call: TRBJ1-2; cdr3_aa: CASSVGVLTDYGYTF; cdr3_nt: TGTGCCAGCAGTGTGGGCGTTCTGACCGACTATGGCTACACCTTC
clone_size: .; d_call: TRBD1; v_call: TRBV6-1; j_call: TRBJ1-2; cdr3_aa: CASTRTGADYGYTF; cdr3_nt: TGTGCCAGCACACGGACAGGGGCAGACTATGGCTACACCTTC
clone_size: .; d_call: .; v_call: TRBV23-1; j_call: TRBJ1-5; cdr3_aa: CASSQSFRPKPYSNQPQHF; cdr3_nt: TGCGCCAGCAGTCAATCGTTCCGCCCTAAACCTTATAGCAATCAGCCCCAGCATTTT
clone_size: few; d_call: .; v_call: TRBV9; j_call: TRBJ1-5; cdr3_aa: CASSVGENQPQHF; cdr3_nt: TGTGCCAGCAGCGTAGGTGAGAATCAGCCCCAGCATTTT
clone_size: .; d_call: .; v_call: TRBV27; j_call: TRBJ2-1; cdr3_aa: CASKERPHYNEQFF; cdr3_nt: TGTGCCAGCAAGGAGCGTCCTCACTACAATGAGCAGTTCTTC
clone_size: .; d_call: .; v_call: TRBV10-2; j_call: TRBJ1-5; cdr3_aa: CATSGYSNQPQHF; cdr3_nt: TGCGCCACCAGTGGTTATAGCAATCAGCCCCAGCATTTT
clone_size: .; d_call: TRBD2; v_call: TRBV4-2; j_call: TRBJ2-4; cdr3_aa: CASSPYGGGFVENIQYF; cdr3_nt: TGTGCCAGCAGCCCCTACGGGGGGGGGTTTGTTGAAAACATTCAGTACTTC
clone_size: .; d_call: TRBD1; v_call: TRBV30; j_call: TRBJ1-3; cdr3_aa: CAWTRGTGNTIYF; cdr3_nt: TGTGCCTGGACCAGGGGGACTGGAAACACCATATATTTT
clone_size: .; d_call: .; v_call: TRBV2; j_call: TRBJ2-7; cdr3_aa: CASSSTDSYEQYF; cdr3_nt: TGTGCCAGCAGTTCGACGGACTCCTACGAGCAGTACTTC
clone_size: .; d_call: .; v_call: TRBV30; j_call: TRBJ2-5; cdr3_aa: CAWSDGRETQYF; cdr3_nt: TGTGCCTGGAGTGACGGGCGGGAGACCCAGTACTTC
clone_size: once; d_call: .; v_call: TRBV2; j_call: TRBJ2-7; cdr3_aa: CASIPLGGDEQYF; cdr3_nt: TGTGCCAGCATCCCCCTAGGGGGAGACGAGCAGTACTTC
clone_size: .; d_call: .; v_call: TRBV10-2; j_call: TRBJ1-1; cdr3_aa: CASTPSGLGTEAFF; cdr3_nt: TGCGCCAGCACCCCTAGTGGGCTGGGTACTGAAGCTTTCTTT
clone_size: .; d_call: TRBD1; v_call: TRBV19; j_call: TRBJ1-1; cdr3_aa: CASSFTGGAEAFF; cdr3_nt: TGTGCCAGTAGTTTCACAGGGGGGGCTGAAGCTTTCTTT
clone_size: once; d_call: .; v_call: TRBV4-1; j_call: TRBJ1-4; cdr3_aa: CASSQQYVLGEKLFF; cdr3_nt: TGCGCCAGCAGCCAACAATACGTATTAGGGGAAAAACTGTTTTTT